The T cell receptor (beta chain) under discussion was sequenced for a study of T cell changes during pregnancy in multiple sclerosis. Profiled with immunoSEQ multiplex PCR; TCRdb holds only in-frame clones, not every one. The table records about 35,000 clones, 91% of them present only once. Specimen: CD4+ T cells from peripheral blood mononuclear cells, collected in the third trimester of pregnancy. The clonotype was recovered from a female donor in good health, enrolled as a control in a pregnancy study.

The CDR3 reads CASSQDPTGGADTQYF. The DNA for the CDR3 is TGCGCCAGCAGCCAAGATCCGACAGGGGGCGCCGATACGCAGTATTTT. The chain is built from TRBV4-3 and TRBJ2-3; 10 positions agree with TRBD1. The CDR3 has 16 residues. V lost 0 bases to trimming and J lost 6 bases; unmatched junction nucleotides: 6. Per germline, CDR1 LGHNA and CDR2 YSLEER.